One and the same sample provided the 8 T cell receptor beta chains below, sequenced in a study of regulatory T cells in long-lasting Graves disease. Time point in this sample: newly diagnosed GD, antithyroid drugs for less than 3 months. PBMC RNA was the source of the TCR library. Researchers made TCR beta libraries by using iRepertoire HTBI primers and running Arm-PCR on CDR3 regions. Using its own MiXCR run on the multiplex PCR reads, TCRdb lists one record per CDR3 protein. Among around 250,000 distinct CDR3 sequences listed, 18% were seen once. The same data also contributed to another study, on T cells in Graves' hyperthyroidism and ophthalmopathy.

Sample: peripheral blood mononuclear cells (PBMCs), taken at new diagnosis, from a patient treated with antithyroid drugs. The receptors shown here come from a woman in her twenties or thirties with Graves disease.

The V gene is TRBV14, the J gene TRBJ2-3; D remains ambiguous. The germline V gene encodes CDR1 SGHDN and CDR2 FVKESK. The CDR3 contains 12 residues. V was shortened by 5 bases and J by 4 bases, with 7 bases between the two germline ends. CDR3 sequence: CASSATPDTQYF. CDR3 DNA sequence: TGTGCCAGCAGCGCGACCCCAGATACGCAGTATTTT.

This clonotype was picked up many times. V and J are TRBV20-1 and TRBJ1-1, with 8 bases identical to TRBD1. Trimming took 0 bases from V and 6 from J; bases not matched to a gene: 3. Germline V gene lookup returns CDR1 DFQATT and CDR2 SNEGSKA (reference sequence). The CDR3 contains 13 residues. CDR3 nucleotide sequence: TGCAGTGCTAGAGATGCAGGGGGCCCTGAAGCTTTCTTT. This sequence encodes CSARDAGGPEAFF.

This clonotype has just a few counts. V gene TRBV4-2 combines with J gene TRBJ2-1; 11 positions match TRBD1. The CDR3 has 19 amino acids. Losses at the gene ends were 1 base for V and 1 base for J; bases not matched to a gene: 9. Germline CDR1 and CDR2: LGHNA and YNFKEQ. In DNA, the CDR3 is TGTGCCAGCAGCCAAGGGGGTGACCGGGACAGGGGGTCCTACAATGAGCAGTTCTTC. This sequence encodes CASSQGGDRDRGSYNEQFF.

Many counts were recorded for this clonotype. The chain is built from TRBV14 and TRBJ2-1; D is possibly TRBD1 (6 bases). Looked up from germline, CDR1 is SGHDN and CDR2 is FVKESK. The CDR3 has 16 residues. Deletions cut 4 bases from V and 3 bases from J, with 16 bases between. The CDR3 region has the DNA TGTGCCAGCAGCCGAGCCAGACAGGCGATCTACAATGAGCAGTTCTTC. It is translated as CASSRARQAIYNEQFF.

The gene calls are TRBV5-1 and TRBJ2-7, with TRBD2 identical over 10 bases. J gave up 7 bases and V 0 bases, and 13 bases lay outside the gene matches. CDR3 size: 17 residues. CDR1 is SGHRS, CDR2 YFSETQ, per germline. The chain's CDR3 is CASSLGGLAGVYNEQYF. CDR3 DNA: TGCGCCAGCAGCTTGGGCGGGCTAGCGGGAGTCTACAATGAGCAGTACTTC.

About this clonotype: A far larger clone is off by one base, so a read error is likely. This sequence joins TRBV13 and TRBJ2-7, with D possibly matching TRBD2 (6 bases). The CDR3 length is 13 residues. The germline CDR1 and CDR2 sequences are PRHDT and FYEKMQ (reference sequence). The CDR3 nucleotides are TGTGCCAGCGGCTTGCTGCGCGGGAACGAGCAGTACTTC. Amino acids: CASGLLRGNEQYF.

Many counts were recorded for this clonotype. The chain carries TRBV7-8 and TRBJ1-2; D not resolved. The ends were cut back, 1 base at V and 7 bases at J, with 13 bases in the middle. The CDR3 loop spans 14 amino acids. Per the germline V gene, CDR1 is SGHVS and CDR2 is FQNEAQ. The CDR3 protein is CASSLDPSTSGYTF. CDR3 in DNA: TGTGCCAGCAGCTTAGACCCATCCACAAGTGGCTACACCTTC.

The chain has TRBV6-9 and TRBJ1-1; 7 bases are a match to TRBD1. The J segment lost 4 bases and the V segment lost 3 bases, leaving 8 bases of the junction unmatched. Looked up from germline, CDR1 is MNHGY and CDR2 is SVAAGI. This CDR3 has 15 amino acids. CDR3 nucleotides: TGTGCCAGCAGTTACTCACGACAGGGAGGCACTGAAGCTTTCTTT. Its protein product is CASSYSRQGGTEAFF.